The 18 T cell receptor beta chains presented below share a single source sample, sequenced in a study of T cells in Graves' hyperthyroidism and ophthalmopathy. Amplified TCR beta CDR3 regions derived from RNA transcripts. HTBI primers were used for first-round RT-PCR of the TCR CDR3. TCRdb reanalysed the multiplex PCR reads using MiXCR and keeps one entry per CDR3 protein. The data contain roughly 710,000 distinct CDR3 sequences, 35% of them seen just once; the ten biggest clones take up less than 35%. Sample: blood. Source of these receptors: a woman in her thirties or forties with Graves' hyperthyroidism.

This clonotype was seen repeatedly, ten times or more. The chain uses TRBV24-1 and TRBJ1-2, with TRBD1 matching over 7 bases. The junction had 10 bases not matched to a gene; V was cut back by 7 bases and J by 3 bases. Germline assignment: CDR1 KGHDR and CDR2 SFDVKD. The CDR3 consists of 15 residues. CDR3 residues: CATSENLGGDYGYTF. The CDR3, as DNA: TGTGCCACCAGCGAAAACCTAGGGGGCGACTATGGCTACACCTTC.

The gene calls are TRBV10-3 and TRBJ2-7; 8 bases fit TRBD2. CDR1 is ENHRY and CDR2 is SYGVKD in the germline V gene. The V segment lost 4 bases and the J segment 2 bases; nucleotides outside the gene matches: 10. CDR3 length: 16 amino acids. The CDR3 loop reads CAISGAGGPTTYEQYF. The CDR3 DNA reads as TGTGCCATCAGTGGGGCGGGAGGCCCTACTACCTACGAGCAGTACTTC.

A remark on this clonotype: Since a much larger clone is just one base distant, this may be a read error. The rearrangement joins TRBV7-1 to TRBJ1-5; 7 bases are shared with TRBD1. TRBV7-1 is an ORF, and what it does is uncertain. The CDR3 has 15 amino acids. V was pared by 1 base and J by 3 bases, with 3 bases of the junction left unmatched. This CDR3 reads CASSSGQGFNQPQHF. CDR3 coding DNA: TGTGCCAGCAGCTCAGGACAGGGATTCAATCAGCCCCAGCATTTT.

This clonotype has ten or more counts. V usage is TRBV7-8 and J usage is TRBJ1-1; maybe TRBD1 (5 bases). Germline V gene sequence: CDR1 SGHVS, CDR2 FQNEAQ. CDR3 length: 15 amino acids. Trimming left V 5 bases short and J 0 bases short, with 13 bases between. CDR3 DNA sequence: TGTGCCAGCAGCGCCGATCGGGACTTGAACACTGAAGCTTTCTTT. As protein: CASSADRDLNTEAFF.

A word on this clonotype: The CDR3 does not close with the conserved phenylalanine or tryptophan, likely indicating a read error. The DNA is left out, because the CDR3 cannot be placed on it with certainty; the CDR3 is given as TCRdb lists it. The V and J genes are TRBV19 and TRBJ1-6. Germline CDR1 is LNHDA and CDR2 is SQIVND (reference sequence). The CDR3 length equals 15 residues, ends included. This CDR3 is CASSFRSPRSSPLPR.

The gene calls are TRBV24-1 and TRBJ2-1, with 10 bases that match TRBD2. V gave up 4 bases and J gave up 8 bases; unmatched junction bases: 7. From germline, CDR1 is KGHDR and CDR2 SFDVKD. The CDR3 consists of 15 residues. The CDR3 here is CATSDYGLADDEQFF. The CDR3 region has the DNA TGTGCCACCAGTGACTACGGACTAGCGGACGATGAGCAGTTCTTC.

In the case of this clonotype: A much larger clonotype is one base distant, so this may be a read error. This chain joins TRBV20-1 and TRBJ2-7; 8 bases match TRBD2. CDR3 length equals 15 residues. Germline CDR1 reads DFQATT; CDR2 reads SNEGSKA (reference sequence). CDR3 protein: CSARALAGSSHEQYF. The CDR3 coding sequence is TGCAGTGCTAGAGCGCTAGCGGGTAGCTCCCACGAGCAGTACTTC.

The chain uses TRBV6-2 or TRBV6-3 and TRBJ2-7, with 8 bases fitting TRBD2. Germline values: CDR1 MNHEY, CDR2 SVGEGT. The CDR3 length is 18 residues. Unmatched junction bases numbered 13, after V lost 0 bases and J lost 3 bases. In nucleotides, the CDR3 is TGTGCCAGCAGTTACTCGGTAAGAGCTAGCGGGTCGTTCTACGAGCAGTACTTC. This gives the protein CASSYSVRASGSFYEQYF.

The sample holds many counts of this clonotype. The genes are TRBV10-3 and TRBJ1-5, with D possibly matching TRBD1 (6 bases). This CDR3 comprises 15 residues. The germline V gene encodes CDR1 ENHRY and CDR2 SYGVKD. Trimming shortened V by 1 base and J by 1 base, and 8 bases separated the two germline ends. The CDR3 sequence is CAISELGQSNQPQHF. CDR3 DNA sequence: TGTGCCATCAGTGAGTTGGGACAAAGCAATCAGCCCCAGCATTTT.

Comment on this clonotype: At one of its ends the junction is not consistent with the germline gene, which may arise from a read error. The CDR3 is CASSPEWEKVGELFF. As DNA, the CDR3 is TGCGCCAGCAGCCCCGAGTGGGAGAAGGTGGGGGAGCTGTTTTTT. The chain has TRBV7-2 and TRBJ2-2, with D tentatively TRBD2 (5 bases). The CDR3 covers 15 residues. Germline V CDR1 and CDR2: SGHTA, FQGNSA.

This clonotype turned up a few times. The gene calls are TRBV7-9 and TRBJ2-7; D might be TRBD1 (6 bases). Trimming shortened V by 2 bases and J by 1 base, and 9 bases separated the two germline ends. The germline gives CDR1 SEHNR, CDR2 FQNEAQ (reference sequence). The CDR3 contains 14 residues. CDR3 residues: CASSLMDSSYEQYF. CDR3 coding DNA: TGTGCCAGCAGCTTAATGGACAGTTCCTACGAGCAGTACTTC.

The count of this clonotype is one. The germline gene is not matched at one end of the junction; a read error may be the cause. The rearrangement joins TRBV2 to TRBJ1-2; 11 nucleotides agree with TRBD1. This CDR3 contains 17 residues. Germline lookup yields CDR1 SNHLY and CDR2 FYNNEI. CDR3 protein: CASSEQPGQGVFSGCTF. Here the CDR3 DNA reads TGTGCCAGCAGCGAACAACCGGGACAGGGGGTATTTAGTGGCTGCACCTTC.

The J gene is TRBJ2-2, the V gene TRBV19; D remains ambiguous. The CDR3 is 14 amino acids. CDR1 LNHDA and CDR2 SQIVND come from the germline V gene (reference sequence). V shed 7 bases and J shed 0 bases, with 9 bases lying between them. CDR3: CASKSATNTGELFF. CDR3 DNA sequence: TGTGCCAGTAAATCAGCCACGAACACCGGGGAGCTGTTTTTT.

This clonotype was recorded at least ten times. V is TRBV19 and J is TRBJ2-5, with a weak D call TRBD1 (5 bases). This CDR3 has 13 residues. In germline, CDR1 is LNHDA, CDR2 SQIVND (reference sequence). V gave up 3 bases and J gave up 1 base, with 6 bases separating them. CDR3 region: CASSITGQETQYF. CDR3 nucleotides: TGTGCCAGTAGTATTACAGGCCAAGAGACCCAGTACTTC.

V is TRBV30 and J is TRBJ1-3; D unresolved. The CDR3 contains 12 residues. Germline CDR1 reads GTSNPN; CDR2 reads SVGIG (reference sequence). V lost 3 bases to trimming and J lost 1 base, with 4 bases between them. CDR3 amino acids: CAWRTSGNTIYF. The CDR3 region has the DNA TGTGCCTGGAGAACGTCTGGAAACACCATATATTTT.

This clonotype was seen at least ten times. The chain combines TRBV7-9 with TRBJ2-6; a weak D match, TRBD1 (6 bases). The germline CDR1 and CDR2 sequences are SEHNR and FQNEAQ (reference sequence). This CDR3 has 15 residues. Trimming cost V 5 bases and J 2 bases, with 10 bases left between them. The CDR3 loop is CASSRTGPGANVLTF. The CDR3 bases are TGTGCCAGCAGCCGCACAGGGCCTGGGGCCAACGTCCTGACTTTC.

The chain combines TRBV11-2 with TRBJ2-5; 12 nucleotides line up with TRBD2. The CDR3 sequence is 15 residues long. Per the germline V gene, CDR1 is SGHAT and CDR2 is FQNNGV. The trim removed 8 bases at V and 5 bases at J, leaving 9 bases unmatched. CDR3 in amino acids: CASETSGGPWETQYF. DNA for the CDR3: TGTGCCAGCGAGACTAGCGGGGGCCCGTGGGAGACCCAGTACTTC.

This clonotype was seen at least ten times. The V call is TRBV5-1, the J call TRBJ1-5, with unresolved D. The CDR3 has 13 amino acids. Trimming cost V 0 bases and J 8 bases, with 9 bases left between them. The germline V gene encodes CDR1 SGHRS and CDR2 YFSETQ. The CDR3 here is CASSLGAAEPQHF. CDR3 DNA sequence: TGCGCCAGCAGCTTGGGGGCTGCGGAGCCCCAGCATTTT. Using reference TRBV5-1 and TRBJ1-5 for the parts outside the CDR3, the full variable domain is KAGVTQTPRYLIKTRGQQVTLSCSPISGHRSVSWYQQTPGQGLQFLFEYFSETQRNKGNFPGRFSGRQFSNSRSEMNVSTLELGDSALYLCASSLGAAEPQHFGDGTRLSIL.